The T cell receptor beta chain under discussion was sequenced for a study of radiation and T cells in renal cell carcinoma. Study in general: Nephrectomy followed 15 Gy stereotactic body radiation by 4 weeks.

Noted time point: baseline pretreatment blood. Treatment described: 15 Gy SBRT to primary tumor, nephrectomy 4 weeks later. Libraries were prepared by immunoSEQ multiplex PCR; TCRdb keeps only in-frame clonotypes and omits some of them. This repertoire shows 85,000 to 100,000 clones, 75% to 90% found once; its top ten account for roughly 8%. The V segment lost 6 bases and the J segment 0 bases; nucleotides outside the gene matches: 8. The CDR3 extends over 16 amino acids. CDR1 and CDR2 from the germline V gene are MNHNY and SVGAGI (reference sequence). The rearrangement links TRBV6-6 to TRBJ2-4, with 7 bases matching TRBD1. The source material was blood, sampled from a patient whose treatment included radiotherapy and nephrectomy. The clonotype originates from a man aged 45-60 years with renal cell carcinoma. The CDR3 coding sequence is TGTGCCAGCAGAAAGGGGACAGTACTAGCCAAAAACATTCAGTACTTC. Translation gives CASRKGTVLAKNIQYF.